A single sample gave rise to the 19 T cell receptor beta chains below, sequenced in a study of blood T cell repertoires in COVID-19 (dated by TCRdb to 2019 to 2021). Library generation was performed with the immunoSEQ multiplex PCR assay. TCRdb took this table from immuneACCESS and kept in-frame rearrangements with V and J called. Such tables lack part of the clones; where checked against another copy, unresolved V genes explain under half of the gap, and the rest is unexplained. The sample table shows some 210,000 clones, and roughly 86% are seen once. Less than 8% of the sample belongs to the ten largest clones. Material: peripheral blood. Receptors originate from a woman between 50 and 59 years old with active or convalescent COVID-19.

The V and J genes are TRBV7-9 and TRBJ2-3; TRBD1 matches 9 bases. This CDR3 is 15 amino acids long. V was clipped by 2 bases and J by 4 bases; unmatched bases: 4. Germline V gives CDR1 SEHNR, CDR2 FQNEAQ (reference sequence). For the CDR3, the DNA is TGTGCCAGCAGCTTATACAGGGGGCAGGCAGATACGCAGTATTTT. It codes for CASSLYRGQADTQYF.

The chain links TRBV18 to TRBJ1-2; D remains ambiguous. The germline V gene encodes CDR1 KGHSH and CDR2 LQKENI. V lost 10 bases to trimming and J lost 6 bases, with 18 bases between them. There are 13 residues in the CDR3. The CDR3 DNA is TGTGCCACCGCCCCGAGAGGGATCGATGGCTACACCTTC. Residues: CATAPRGIDGYTF.

The chain has TRBV7-9 and TRBJ1-1, with a tentative D call TRBD1 (6 bases). Trimming took off 1 base at V and 7 bases at J, with 19 bases between the two ends. CDR3 length equals 16 residues. Germline loops: CDR1 SEHNR, CDR2 FQNEAQ (reference sequence). This chain's CDR3 is CASSLEEGRGGLEAFF. CDR3 DNA: TGTGCCAGCAGCTTAGAAGAGGGTCGGGGGGGCCTTGAAGCTTTCTTT.

The genes are TRBV30 and TRBJ2-4; a weak D match, TRBD1 (6 bases). The CDR3 has 14 residues. V lost 2 bases and J lost 0, with 8 bases in between. Germline-derived CDR1 and CDR2 are GTSNPN and SVGIG (reference sequence). The CDR3 DNA reads as TGTGCCTGGAGTCCACAGGGAGCCAAAAACATTCAGTACTTC. As protein: CAWSPQGAKNIQYF.

This chain joins TRBV28 and TRBJ1-4; maybe TRBD1 (6 bases). V was trimmed by 7 bases and J by 3 bases, leaving 18 bases between them. Germline CDR1 and CDR2: MDHEN and SYDVKM. The CDR3 consists of 16 residues. CDR3 in DNA: TGTGCCAGCACCGCGGCGGGGGGGCAGGCTAATGAAAAACTGTTTTTT. As protein: CASTAAGGQANEKLFF.

V gene TRBV5-1 combines with J gene TRBJ1-1; D uncertain. The V gene's germline CDR1 is SGHRS and CDR2 YFSETQ. The V end lost 0 bases, the J end lost 1 base, and 10 bases lay between the germline ends. The CDR3 is 15 amino acids. The CDR3 bases are TGCGCCAGCAGCTTGGTACAGAAGAGGAACACTGAAGCTTTCTTT. Its protein is CASSLVQKRNTEAFF.

The chain is built from TRBV2 and TRBJ1-5; 9 positions match TRBD1. The CDR3 contains 15 residues. The V gene's germline CDR1 is SNHLY and CDR2 FYNNEI. Trimming took 6 bases from V and 4 from J; bases not matched to a gene: 7. CDR3 sequence: CASSGGQGKNQPQHF. In DNA, the CDR3 is TGTGCCAGCAGCGGGGGACAGGGAAAGAATCAGCCCCAGCATTTT.

The rearrangement links TRBV10-3 to TRBJ2-4, with D tentatively TRBD1 (6 bases). The V gene lost 5 bases and the J gene lost 8 bases, with 7 bases spanning the gap. Germline CDR1 is ENHRY and CDR2 is SYGVKD. CDR3 size: 11 residues. CDR3 region: CAISPGDIQYF. CDR3 bases: TGTGCCATCAGTCCAGGGGACATTCAGTACTTC.

This clone turned up a few times. V is TRBV11-2 and J is TRBJ2-3, with 9 positions matching TRBD1. CDR1 is SGHAT, CDR2 FQNNGV, per germline. The length of the CDR3 is 15 residues. The V gene end was trimmed by 3 bases and the J gene end by 2 bases; junction bases not matched to a gene: 3. The CDR3 sequence: CASSLGQGNTDTQYF. The CDR3 nucleotides are TGTGCCAGCAGCTTGGGACAGGGCAACACAGATACGCAGTATTTT. Drawing the rest from reference TRBV11-2 and TRBJ2-3, the complete variable domain is EAGVAQSPRYKIIEKRQSVAFWCNPISGHATLYWYQQILGQGPKLLIQFQNNGVVDDSQLPKDRFSAERLKGVDSTLKIQPAKLEDSAVYLCASSLGQGNTDTQYFGPGTRLTVL.

The chain combines TRBV7-2 with TRBJ1-5; 7 nucleotides line up with TRBD1. After removal of 5 bases from V and 6 bases from J, the junction contained 7 bases not matched to a gene. CDR1 and CDR2 (germline): SGHTA, FQGNSA. This CDR3 is 14 amino acids long. CDR3 sequence reads: CASSLRQGSQPQHF. For the CDR3, the DNA is TGTGCCAGCAGCCTTAGACAGGGTAGTCAGCCCCAGCATTTT.

The chain uses TRBV11-2 and TRBJ1-5; D perhaps matches TRBD1 (6 bases). CDR3 length equals 14 residues. The V and J ends lost 5 bases and 6 bases respectively, with 14 bases between them. Germline CDR1 is SGHAT and CDR2 is FQNNGV. The CDR3 DNA is TGTGCCAGCAGCCCTCAGGGGTTGGGTCAGCCCCAGCATTTT. It yields the protein CASSPQGLGQPQHF.

Concerning this clone: Other DNA sequences of this sample code for an identical CDR3. The rearrangement links TRBV18 to TRBJ2-1; weak D call: TRBD2 (6 bases). V lost 3 bases and J 3 bases, leaving 6 bases between the germline ends. The CDR3 is 13 residues long. CDR1 and CDR2 (germline): KGHSH, LQKENI. As DNA, the CDR3 is TGTGCCAGCTCACCGGGACTCTACAATGAGCAGTTCTTC. Translation: CASSPGLYNEQFF.

The chain carries TRBV27 and TRBJ2-5, with D uncertain. Germline V CDR1 and CDR2: MNHEY, SMNVEV (reference sequence). This CDR3 region has 17 residues. The germline V and J ends were trimmed by 4 bases and 3 bases, with 21 bases remaining between them. This chain's CDR3 is CASSSPPSPLPKETQYF. The CDR3, as DNA: TGTGCCAGCAGTTCGCCCCCCAGTCCACTACCAAAAGAGACCCAGTACTTC.

The chain links TRBV18 to TRBJ1-4, with no clear D. The CDR3 covers 12 residues. Germline CDR1 is KGHSH and CDR2 is LQKENI. V gave up 2 bases and J gave up 8 bases, with 6 bases separating them. The CDR3 region is CASSPSGEKLFF. The CDR3 DNA follows: TGTGCCAGCTCACCATCGGGAGAAAAACTGTTTTTT.

J is TRBJ1-1 and V is TRBV25-1, with a tentative D call TRBD1 (5 bases). The V end lost 3 bases, the J end lost 4 bases, and 18 bases lay between the germline ends. Germline V gene data show CDR1 as MGHDK and CDR2 as SYGVNS. The CDR3 consists of 16 residues. The chain's CDR3 is CASSDSPGGEGTEAFF. In DNA, the CDR3 is TGTGCCAGCAGTGACTCCCCGGGAGGGGAGGGCACTGAAGCTTTCTTT. Variable domain in full (rest from reference TRBV25-1 and TRBJ1-1): EADIYQTPRYLVIGTGKKITLECSQTMGHDKMYWYQQDPGMELHLIHYSYGVNSTEKGDLSSESTVSRIRTEHFPLTLESARPSHTSQYLCASSDSPGGEGTEAFFGQGTRLTVV.

V is TRBV13 and J is TRBJ2-4; TRBD2 aligns across 8 bases. The length of the CDR3 is 16 residues. J lost 5 bases, V lost 5 bases, and 11 bases had no gene match. Germline values: CDR1 PRHDT, CDR2 FYEKMQ (reference sequence). The CDR3 is CASSPGPGLDQNIQYF. The CDR3 region has the DNA TGTGCCAGCAGCCCAGGCCCGGGACTAGATCAAAACATTCAGTACTTC.

In this sample, this clone turned up a few times. This chain joins TRBV6-5 and TRBJ2-7, with 8 bases fitting TRBD1. V lost 4 bases to trimming and J lost 4 bases; unmatched junction nucleotides: 9. The CDR3 length is 15 residues. Germline CDR1 and CDR2: MNHEY and SVGAGI. Here the CDR3 reads CASSLRAGGPYEQYV. The CDR3 nucleotides are TGTGCCAGCAGTTTGAGGGCAGGGGGCCCGTACGAGCAGTACGTC.

Here the CDR3 reads CASSVVPGGLSTDTQYF. The DNA of the CDR3 is TGTGCCAGCAGCGTAGTACCAGGGGGCCTTAGCACAGATACGCAGTATTTT. The rearrangement uses TRBV9 and TRBJ2-3, with TRBD1 matching over 8 bases. CDR3 length: 17 amino acids. V lost 0 bases and J lost 0; bases outside the gene matches: 6. Looked up from germline, CDR1 is SGDLS and CDR2 is YYNGEE.

The genes are TRBV28 and TRBJ1-2, with 9 bases that match TRBD1. CDR3 length: 15 amino acids. J gave up 1 base and V 2 bases, and 2 bases lay outside the gene matches. From germline, CDR1 is MDHEN and CDR2 SYDVKM. CDR3 sequence (DNA): TGTGCCAGCAGTTTAGAGACAGGGGGTAACTATGGCTACACCTTC. It is translated as CASSLETGGNYGYTF.